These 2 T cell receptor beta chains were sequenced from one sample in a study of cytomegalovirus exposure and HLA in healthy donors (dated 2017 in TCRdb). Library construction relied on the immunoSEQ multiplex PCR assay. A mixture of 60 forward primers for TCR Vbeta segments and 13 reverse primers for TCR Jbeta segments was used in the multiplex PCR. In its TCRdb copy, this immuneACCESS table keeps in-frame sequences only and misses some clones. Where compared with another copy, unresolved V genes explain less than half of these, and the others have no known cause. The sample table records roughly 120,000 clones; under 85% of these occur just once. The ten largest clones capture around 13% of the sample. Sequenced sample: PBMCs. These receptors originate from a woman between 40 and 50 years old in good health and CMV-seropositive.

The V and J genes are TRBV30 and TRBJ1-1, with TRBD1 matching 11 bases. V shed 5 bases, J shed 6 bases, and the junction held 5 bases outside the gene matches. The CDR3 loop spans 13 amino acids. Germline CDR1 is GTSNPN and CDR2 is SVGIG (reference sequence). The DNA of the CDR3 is TGTGCCTGGGACCCGGGACAGGGGGCTGAAGCTTTCTTT. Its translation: CAWDPGQGAEAFF.

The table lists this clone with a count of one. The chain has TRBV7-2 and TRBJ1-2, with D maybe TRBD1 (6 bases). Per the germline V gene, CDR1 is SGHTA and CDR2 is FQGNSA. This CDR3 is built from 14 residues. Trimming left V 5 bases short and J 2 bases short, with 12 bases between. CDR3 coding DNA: TGTGCCAGCAGCGAATACAGGGTGAACTATGGCTACACCTTC. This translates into CASSEYRVNYGYTF. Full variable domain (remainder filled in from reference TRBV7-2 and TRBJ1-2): GAGVSQSPSNKVTEKGKDVELRCDPISGHTALYWYRQSLGQGLEFLIYFQGNSAPDKSGLPSDRFSAERTGGSVSTLTIQRTQQEDSAVYLCASSEYRVNYGYTFGSGTRLTVV.